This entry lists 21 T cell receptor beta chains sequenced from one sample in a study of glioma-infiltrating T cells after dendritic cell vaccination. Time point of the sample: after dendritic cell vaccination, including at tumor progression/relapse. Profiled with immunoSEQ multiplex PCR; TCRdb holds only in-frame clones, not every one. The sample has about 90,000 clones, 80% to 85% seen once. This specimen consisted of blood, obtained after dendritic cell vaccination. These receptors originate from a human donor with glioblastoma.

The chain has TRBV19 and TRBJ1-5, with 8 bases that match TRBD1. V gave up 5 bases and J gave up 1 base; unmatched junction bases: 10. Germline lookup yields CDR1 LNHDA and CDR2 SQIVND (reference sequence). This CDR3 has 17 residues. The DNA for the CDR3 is TGTGCCAGTAGTCCGGGACAGGACGGTGCAAGCAATCAGCCCCAGCATTTT. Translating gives CASSPGQDGASNQPQHF.

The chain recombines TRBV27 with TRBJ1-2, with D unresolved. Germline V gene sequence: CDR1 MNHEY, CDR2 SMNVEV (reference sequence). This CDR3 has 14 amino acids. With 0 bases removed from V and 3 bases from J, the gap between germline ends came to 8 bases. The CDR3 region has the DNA TGTGCCAGCAGTTTATCGTACGGGGACTATGGCTACACCTTC. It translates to CASSLSYGDYGYTF.

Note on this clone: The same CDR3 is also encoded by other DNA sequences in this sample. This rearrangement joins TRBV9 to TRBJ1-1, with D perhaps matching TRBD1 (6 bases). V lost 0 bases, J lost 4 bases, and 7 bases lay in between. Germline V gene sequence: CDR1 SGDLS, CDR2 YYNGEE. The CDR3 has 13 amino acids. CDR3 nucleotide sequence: TGTGCCAGCAGCGTAGAGGGGGTCACTGAAGCTTTCTTT. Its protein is CASSVEGVTEAFF.

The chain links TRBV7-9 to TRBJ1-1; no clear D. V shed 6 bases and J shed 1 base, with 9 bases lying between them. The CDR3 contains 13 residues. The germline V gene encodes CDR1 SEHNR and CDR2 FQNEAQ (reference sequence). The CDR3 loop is CASSFAGNTEAFF. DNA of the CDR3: TGTGCCAGCAGTTTCGCGGGGAACACTGAAGCTTTCTTT.

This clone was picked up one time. The CDR3 nucleotides are TGTGCCAGCAGCTCCAGTATGGTGACAGGCTCCTACGAGCAGTACTTC. This encodes CASSSSMVTGSYEQYF. The chain couples TRBV5-4 to TRBJ2-7; the D gene is possibly TRBD1 (6 bases). V lost 3 bases to trimming and J lost 0 bases, with 16 bases between them. The CDR3 has 16 residues. CDR1 is SGHNT, CDR2 YYREEE, per germline (reference sequence). The whole variable domain, remainder taken from reference TRBV5-4 and TRBJ2-7, is ETGVTQSPTHLIKTRGQQVTLRCSSQSGHNTVSWYQQALGQGPQFIFQYYREEENGRGNFPPRFSGLQFPNYSSELNVNALELDDSALYLCASSSSMVTGSYEQYFGPGTRLTVT.

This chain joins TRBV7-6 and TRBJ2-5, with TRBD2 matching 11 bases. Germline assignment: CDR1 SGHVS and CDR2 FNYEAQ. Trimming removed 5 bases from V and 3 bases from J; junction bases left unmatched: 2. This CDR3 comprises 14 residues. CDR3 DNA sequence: TGTGCCAGCAGCCTTAGCGGGGGGGAAGAGACCCAGTACTTC. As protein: CASSLSGGEETQYF.

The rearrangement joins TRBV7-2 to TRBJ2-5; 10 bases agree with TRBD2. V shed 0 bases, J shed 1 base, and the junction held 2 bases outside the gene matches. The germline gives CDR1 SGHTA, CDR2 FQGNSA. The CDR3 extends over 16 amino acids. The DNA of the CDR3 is TGTGCCAGCAGCTTAGCTAGCGGGGGGTTCCAAGAGACCCAGTACTTC. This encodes CASSLASGGFQETQYF.

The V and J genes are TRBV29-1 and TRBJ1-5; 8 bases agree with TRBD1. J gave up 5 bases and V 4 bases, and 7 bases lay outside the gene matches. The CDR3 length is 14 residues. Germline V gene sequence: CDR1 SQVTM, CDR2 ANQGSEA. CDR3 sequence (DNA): TGCAGCGTTGCTAATCAGGGGGCGGATCAGCCCCAGCATTTT. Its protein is CSVANQGADQPQHF. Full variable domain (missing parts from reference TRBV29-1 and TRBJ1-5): SAVISQKPSRDICQRGTSLTIQCQVDSQVTMMFWYRQQPGQSLTLIATANQGSEATYESGFVIDKFPISRPNLTFSTLTVSNMSPEDSSIYLCSVANQGADQPQHFGDGTRLSIL.

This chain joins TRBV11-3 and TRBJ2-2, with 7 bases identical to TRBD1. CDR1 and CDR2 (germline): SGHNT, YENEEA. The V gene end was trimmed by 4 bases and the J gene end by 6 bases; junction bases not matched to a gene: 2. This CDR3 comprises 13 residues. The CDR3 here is CASSSDRAGELFF. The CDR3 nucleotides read TGTGCCAGCAGCTCTGACAGGGCCGGGGAGCTGTTTTTT.

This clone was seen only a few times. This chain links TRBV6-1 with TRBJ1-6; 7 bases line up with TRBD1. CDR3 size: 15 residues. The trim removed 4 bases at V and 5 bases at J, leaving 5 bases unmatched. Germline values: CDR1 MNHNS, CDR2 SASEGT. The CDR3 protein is CASSGLDRDNSPLHF. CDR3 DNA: TGTGCCAGCAGTGGACTAGACAGGGATAATTCACCCCTCCACTTT.

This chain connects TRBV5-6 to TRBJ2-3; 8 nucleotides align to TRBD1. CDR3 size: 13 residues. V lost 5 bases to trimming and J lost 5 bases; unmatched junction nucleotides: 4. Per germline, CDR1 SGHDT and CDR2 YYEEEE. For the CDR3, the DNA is TGTGCCAGCAGGGACAGGGTTAGAGATACGCAGTATTTT. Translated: CASRDRVRDTQYF.

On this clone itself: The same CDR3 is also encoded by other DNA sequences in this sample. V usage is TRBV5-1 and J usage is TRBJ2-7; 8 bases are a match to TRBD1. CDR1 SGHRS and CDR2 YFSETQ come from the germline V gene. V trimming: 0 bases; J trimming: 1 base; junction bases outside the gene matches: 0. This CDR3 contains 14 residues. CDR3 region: CASSLGQGSYEQYF. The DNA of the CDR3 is TGCGCCAGCAGCTTGGGACAGGGGTCCTACGAGCAGTACTTC. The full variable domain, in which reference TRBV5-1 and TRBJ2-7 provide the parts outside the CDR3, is KAGVTQTPRYLIKTRGQQVTLSCSPISGHRSVSWYQQTPGQGLQFLFEYFSETQRNKGNFPGRFSGRQFSNSRSEMNVSTLELGDSALYLCASSLGQGSYEQYFGPGTRLTVT.

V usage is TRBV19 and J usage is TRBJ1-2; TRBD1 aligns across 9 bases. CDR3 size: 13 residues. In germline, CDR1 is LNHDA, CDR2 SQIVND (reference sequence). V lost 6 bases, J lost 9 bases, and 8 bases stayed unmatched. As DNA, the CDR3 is TGTGCCAGTAGCCCCCCGGGGACAGGGCGCTACACCTTC. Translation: CASSPPGTGRYTF.

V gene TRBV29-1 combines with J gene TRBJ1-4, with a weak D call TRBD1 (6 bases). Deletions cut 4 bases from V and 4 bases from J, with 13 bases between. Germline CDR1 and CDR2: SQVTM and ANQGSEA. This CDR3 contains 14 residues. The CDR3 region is CSVGGPEYNEKLFF. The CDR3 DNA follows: TGCAGCGTTGGGGGGCCGGAGTATAATGAAAAACTGTTTTTT.

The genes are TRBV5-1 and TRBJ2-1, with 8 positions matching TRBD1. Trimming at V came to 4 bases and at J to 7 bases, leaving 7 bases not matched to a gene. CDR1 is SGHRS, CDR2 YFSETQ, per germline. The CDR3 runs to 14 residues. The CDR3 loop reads CASSPGGTGNEQFF. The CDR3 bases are TGCGCCAGCAGCCCAGGGGGCACGGGGAATGAGCAGTTCTTC. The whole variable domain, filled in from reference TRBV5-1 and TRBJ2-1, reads KAGVTQTPRYLIKTRGQQVTLSCSPISGHRSVSWYQQTPGQGLQFLFEYFSETQRNKGNFPGRFSGRQFSNSRSEMNVSTLELGDSALYLCASSPGGTGNEQFFGPGTRLTVL.

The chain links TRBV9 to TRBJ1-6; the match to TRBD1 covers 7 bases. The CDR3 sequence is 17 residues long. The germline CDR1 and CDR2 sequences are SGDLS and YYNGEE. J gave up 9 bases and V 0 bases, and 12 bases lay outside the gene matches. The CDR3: CASSVGTGLLSVSPLHF. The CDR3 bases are TGTGCCAGCAGCGTAGGGACAGGATTGTTAAGCGTTTCACCCCTCCACTTT.

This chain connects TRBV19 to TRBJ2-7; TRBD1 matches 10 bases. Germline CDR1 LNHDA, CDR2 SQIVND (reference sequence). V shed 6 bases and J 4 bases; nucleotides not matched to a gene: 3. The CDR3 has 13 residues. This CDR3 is CASRGGQGYEQYF. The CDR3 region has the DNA TGTGCCAGTAGAGGGGGACAGGGGTACGAGCAGTACTTC.

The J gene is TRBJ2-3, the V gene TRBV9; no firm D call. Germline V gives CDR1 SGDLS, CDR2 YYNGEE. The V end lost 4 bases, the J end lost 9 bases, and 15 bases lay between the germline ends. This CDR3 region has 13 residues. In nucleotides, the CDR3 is TGTGCCAGCAGCACACCAGGCTATAACACGCAGTATTTT. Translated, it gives CASSTPGYNTQYF.

Here the CDR3 reads CASTKGARGNTIYF. The CDR3 bases are TGTGCCAGCACCAAGGGGGCTAGGGGAAACACCATATATTTT. V is TRBV5-6 and J is TRBJ1-3, with 7 bases lining up with TRBD1. J was trimmed by 4 bases and V by 6 bases; bases with no gene match: 7. The CDR3 loop spans 14 amino acids. The V gene's germline CDR1 is SGHDT and CDR2 YYEEEE.

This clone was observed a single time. CDR3 amino acids: CASSEPGQGVFTEAFF. The CDR3 region has the DNA TGCGCCAGCAGCGAGCCGGGACAGGGGGTGTTCACTGAAGCTTTCTTT. V usage is TRBV4-1 and J usage is TRBJ1-1; TRBD1 agrees at 11 bases. Trimming cost V 5 bases and J 4 bases; bases outside gene matches: 9. The CDR3 runs to 16 residues. Germline CDR1 MGHRA, CDR2 YSYEKL.

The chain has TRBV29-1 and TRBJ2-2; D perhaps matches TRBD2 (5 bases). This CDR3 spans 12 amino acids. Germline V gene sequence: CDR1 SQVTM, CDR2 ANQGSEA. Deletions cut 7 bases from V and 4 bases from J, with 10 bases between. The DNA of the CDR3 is TGCAGCGGTAATGGACTCACCGGGGAGCTGTTTTTT. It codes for CSGNGLTGELFF.